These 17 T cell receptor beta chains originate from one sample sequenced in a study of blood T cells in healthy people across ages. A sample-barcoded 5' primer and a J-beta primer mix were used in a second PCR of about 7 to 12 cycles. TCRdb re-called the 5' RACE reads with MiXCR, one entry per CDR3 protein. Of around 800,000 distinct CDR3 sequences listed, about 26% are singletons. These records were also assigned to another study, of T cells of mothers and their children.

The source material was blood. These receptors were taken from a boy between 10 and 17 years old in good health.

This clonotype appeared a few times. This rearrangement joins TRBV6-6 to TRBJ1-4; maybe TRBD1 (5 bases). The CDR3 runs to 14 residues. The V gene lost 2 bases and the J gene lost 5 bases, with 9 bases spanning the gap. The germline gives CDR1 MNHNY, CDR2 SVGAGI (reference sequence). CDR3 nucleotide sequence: TGTGCCAGCAGTTACAGGGGTGGGAATGAAAAACTGTTTTTT. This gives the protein CASSYRGGNEKLFF.

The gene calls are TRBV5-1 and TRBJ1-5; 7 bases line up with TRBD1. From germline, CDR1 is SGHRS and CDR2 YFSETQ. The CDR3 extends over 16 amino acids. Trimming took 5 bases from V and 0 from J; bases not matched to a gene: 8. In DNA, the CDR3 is TGCGCCAGCAGGCCGGGACAGTCTTATAGCAATCAGCCCCAGCATTTT. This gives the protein CASRPGQSYSNQPQHF.

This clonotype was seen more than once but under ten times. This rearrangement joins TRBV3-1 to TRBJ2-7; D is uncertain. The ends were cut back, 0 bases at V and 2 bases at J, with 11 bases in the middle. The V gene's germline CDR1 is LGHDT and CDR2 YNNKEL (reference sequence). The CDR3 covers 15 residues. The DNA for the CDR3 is TGTGCCAGCAGCCAAGATTACGGCGGTCCCTACGAGCAGTACTTC. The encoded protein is CASSQDYGGPYEQYF.

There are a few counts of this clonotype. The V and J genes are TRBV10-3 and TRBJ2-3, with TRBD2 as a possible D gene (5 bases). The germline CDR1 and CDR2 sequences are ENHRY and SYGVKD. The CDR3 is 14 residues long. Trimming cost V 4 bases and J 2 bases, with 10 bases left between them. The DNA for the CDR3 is TGTGCCATCAGTGTAATAGCGACCACAGATACGCAGTATTTT. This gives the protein CAISVIATTDTQYF.

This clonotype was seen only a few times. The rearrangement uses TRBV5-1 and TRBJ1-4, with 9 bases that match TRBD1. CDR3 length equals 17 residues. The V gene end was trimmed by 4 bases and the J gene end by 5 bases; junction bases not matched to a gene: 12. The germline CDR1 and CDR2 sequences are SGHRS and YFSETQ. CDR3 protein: CASSGEPTGTGNEKLFF. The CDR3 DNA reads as TGCGCCAGCAGCGGGGAACCTACCGGGACAGGGAATGAAAAACTGTTTTTT.

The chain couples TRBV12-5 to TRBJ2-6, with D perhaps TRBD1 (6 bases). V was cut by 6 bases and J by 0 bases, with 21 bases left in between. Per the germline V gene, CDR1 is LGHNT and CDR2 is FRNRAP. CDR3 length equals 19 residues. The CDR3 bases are TGTGCTAGTGGCTCCCCGGCCCCGGGACATAACTCTGGGGCCAACGTCCTGACTTTC. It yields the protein CASGSPAPGHNSGANVLTF. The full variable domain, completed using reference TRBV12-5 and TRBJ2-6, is DARVTQTPRHKVTEMGQEVTMRCQPILGHNTVFWYRQTMMQGLELLAYFRNRAPLDDSGMPKDRFSAEMPDATLATLKIQPSEPRDSAVYFCASGSPAPGHNSGANVLTFGAGSRLTVL.

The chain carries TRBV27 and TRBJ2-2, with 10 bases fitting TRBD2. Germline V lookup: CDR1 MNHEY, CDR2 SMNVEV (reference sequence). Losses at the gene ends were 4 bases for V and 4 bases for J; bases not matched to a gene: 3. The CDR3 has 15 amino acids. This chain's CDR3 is CASSSGLAITGELFF. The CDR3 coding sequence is TGTGCCAGCAGTTCGGGACTAGCGATCACCGGGGAGCTGTTTTTT.

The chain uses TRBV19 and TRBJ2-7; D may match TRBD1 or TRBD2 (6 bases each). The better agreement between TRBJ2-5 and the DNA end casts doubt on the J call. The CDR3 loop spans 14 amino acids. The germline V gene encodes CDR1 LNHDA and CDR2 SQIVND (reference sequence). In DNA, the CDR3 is TGTGCCAGTAGTCCCGTCGGGGGCGGCCAGACCCAGTACTTC. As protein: CASSPVGGGQTQYF.

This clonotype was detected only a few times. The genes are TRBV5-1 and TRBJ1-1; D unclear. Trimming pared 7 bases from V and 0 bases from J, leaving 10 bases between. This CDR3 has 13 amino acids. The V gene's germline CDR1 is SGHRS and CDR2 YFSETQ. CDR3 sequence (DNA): TGCGCCAGCGCCCCAGACATGAACACTGAAGCTTTCTTT. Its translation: CASAPDMNTEAFF.

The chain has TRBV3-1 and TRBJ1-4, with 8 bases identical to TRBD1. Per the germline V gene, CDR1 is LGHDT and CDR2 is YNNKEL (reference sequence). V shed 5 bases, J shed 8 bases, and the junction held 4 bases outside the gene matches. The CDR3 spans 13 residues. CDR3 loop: CASSVGQGEKLFF. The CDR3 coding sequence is TGTGCCAGCAGCGTCGGACAGGGAGAAAAACTGTTTTTT.

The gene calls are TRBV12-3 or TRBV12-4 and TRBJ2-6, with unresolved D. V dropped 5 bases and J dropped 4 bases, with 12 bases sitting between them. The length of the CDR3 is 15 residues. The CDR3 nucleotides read TGTGCCAGCAGTAAGTCCGTATCGGGGGCCAACGTCCTGACTTTC. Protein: CASSKSVSGANVLTF.

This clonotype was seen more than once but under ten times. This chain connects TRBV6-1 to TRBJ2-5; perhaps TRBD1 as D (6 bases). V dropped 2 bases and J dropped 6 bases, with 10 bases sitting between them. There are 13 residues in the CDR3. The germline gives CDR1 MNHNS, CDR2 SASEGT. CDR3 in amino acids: CASSEQGPQTQYF. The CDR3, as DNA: TGTGCCAGCAGTGAACAGGGGCCGCAGACCCAGTACTTC.

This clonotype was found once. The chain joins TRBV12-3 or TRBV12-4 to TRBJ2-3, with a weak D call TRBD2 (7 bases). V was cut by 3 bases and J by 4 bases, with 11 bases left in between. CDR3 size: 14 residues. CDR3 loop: CASSFGGGADTQYF. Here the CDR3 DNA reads TGTGCCAGCAGTTTTGGAGGGGGGGCAGATACGCAGTATTTT.

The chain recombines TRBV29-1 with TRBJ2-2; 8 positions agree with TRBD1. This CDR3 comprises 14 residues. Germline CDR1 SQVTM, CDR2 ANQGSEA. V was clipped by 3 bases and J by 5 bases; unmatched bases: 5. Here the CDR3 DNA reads TGCAGCGTTGAGCAGGGGGCGTGGACCGGGGAGCTGTTTTTT. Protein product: CSVEQGAWTGELFF.

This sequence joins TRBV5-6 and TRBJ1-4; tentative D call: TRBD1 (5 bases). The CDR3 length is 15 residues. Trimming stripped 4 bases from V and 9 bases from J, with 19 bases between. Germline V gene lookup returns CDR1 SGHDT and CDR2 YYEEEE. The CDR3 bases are TGTGCCAGCAGCCAGGGACTCTCGGATGGTAAAAAACTGTTTTTT. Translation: CASSQGLSDGKKLFF.

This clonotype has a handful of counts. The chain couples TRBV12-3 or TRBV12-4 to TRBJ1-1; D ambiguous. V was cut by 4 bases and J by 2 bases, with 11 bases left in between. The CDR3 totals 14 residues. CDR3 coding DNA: TGTGCCAGCAGTTCCGACCAGGTAAACACTGAAGCTTTCTTT. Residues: CASSSDQVNTEAFF.

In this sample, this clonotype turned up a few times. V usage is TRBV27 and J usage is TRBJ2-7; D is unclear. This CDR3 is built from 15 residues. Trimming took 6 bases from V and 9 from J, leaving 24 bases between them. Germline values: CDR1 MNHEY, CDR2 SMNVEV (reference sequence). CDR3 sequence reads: CASRPLRATVLGQYF. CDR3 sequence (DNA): TGTGCCAGCAGGCCCCTCCGGGCCACCGTCCTCGGGCAGTACTTC.